This section outlines one T cell receptor beta chain sequence together with its context. Antigen unknown. Brentuximab vedotin exposure varied, and every patient relapsed after autologous stem cell transplantation. This entry comes from a study of PD-1 blockade in classical Hodgkin lymphoma. General observations from the study: Differences between repertoires have undefined causes, possibly disease activity or prior therapy.

This table comes from immunoSEQ multiplex PCR, and its TCRdb copy is limited to in-frame clones, with some not included. The sample includes over 70,000 clones, 75% to 90% of them seen just once. V shed 5 bases and J 12 bases; nucleotides not matched to a gene: 8. The CDR3 length is 13 residues. In germline, CDR1 is MNHNY, CDR2 SVGAGI (reference sequence). This sequence was found in a human donor with classical Hodgkin lymphoma. The chain is built from TRBV6-6 and TRBJ2-4; 9 nucleotides agree with TRBD1. Sequenced material: peripheral blood mononuclear cells (PBMCs), taken at baseline. The CDR3 coding sequence is TGTGCCAGCAGTAACCGACAGGGGGTAGGTCAGTACTTC. It is translated as CASSNRQGVGQYF.